This entry lists 20 T cell receptor beta chains sequenced from one sample in a study of OX40 agonist ivuxolimab in advanced cancers. Libraries were prepared by immunoSEQ multiplex PCR; TCRdb keeps only in-frame clonotypes and omits some of them. The profile covers over 35,000 clones, with 80% appearing a single time and 3.5% to 5% taken by the ten largest. The specimen comprised CD4+ or CD8+ T cells sorted from blood, sampled in a trial of the OX40 agonist ivuxolimab. The source of these receptors is an adult with an advanced solid tumor such as melanoma, head and neck, liver or kidney cancer.

The chain joins TRBV18 to TRBJ1-4; possible D gene TRBD1, 6 bases. Germline V gives CDR1 KGHSH, CDR2 LQKENI. The CDR3 sequence is 14 residues long. Trimming cost V 3 bases and J 4 bases, with 9 bases left between them. The DNA of the CDR3 is TGTGCCAGCTCACCCATGGACAGTAATGAAAAACTGTTTTTT. Translating it yields CASSPMDSNEKLFF.

The chain recombines TRBV14 with TRBJ1-1; maybe TRBD1 (5 bases). Germline-derived CDR1 and CDR2 are SGHDN and FVKESK. The CDR3 consists of 14 residues. The V end was cut by 0 bases, the J end by 6 bases, with 11 bases between. Here the CDR3 DNA reads TGTGCCAGCAGCCAAGAAGGAGGAGGGGCTGAAGCTTTCTTT. Translating it yields CASSQEGGGAEAFF.

For the CDR3, the DNA is TGTGCCAGCAGTGAAGTACCGGGAGGGCCCGGTGAGCAGTTCTTC. This gives the protein CASSEVPGGPGEQFF. The rearrangement links TRBV2 to TRBJ2-1, with 8 bases aligning to TRBD2. The CDR3 consists of 15 residues. The V segment lost 1 base and the J segment 9 bases; nucleotides outside the gene matches: 8. Germline-derived CDR1 and CDR2 are SNHLY and FYNNEI.

The rearrangement uses TRBV5-1 and TRBJ2-5; 7 bases fit TRBD1. CDR1 and CDR2 from the germline V gene are SGHRS and YFSETQ. There are 16 residues in the CDR3. Trimming took 4 bases from V and 1 from J; bases not matched to a gene: 10. Written as DNA, the CDR3 is TGCGCCAGCAGCCCGACCGCTGGGACAGCCCAAGAGACCCAGTACTTC. This gives the protein CASSPTAGTAQETQYF.

The chain is built from TRBV6-5 and TRBJ2-5; 7 bases are shared with TRBD1. Trimming at V came to 4 bases and at J to 3 bases, leaving 8 bases not matched to a gene. Germline-derived CDR1 and CDR2 are MNHEY and SVGAGI. There are 15 residues in the CDR3. The CDR3 region is CASSSQGDGEETQYF. The CDR3, as DNA: TGTGCCAGCAGTTCCCAGGGGGATGGAGAAGAGACCCAGTACTTC.

The chain uses TRBV10-3 and TRBJ1-2; D gene unclear. Per the germline V gene, CDR1 is ENHRY and CDR2 is SYGVKD. CDR3 size: 14 residues. Trimming cost V 3 bases and J 2 bases, with 10 bases left between them. The CDR3 region is CAISERGNNYGYTF. In DNA, the CDR3 is TGTGCCATCAGTGAACGGGGAAACAACTATGGCTACACCTTC.

The rearrangement links TRBV20-1 to TRBJ1-1; D not certain. Trimming removed 0 bases from V and 5 bases from J, with 4 bases in between. Germline V CDR1 and CDR2: DFQATT, SNEGSKA (reference sequence). The CDR3 has 11 residues. CDR3 in amino acids: CSAREGTEAFF. CDR3 DNA sequence: TGCAGTGCTAGAGAGGGGACTGAAGCTTTCTTT.

This chain joins TRBV18 and TRBJ2-7; 7 bases align to TRBD1. This CDR3 spans 14 amino acids. V gave up 2 bases and J gave up 5 bases; unmatched junction bases: 6. In germline, CDR1 is KGHSH, CDR2 LQKENI. The CDR3 DNA reads TGTGCCAGCTCACCATGGGGACAGTCCGACGAGCAGTACTTC. Its translation: CASSPWGQSDEQYF.

The chain combines TRBV5-4 with TRBJ2-3; D is unclear. Germline V lookup: CDR1 SGHNT, CDR2 YYREEE (reference sequence). The ends were cut back, 2 bases at V and 7 bases at J, with 8 bases in the middle. The CDR3 totals 12 residues. The CDR3 bases are TGTGCCAGCAGCTTTATGCAGAATACGCAGTATTTT. It encodes CASSFMQNTQYF.

This clone was seen only once. V is TRBV7-9 and J is TRBJ2-3; D gene unclear. Trimming pared 5 bases from V and 5 bases from J, leaving 8 bases between. Germline V gives CDR1 SEHNR, CDR2 FQNEAQ (reference sequence). This CDR3 spans 12 amino acids. CDR3 nucleotides: TGTGCCAGCAGCCAATCGGTAGATACGCAGTATTTT. Translating gives CASSQSVDTQYF.

This chain uses TRBV7-2 with TRBJ1-1, with 7 nucleotides matching TRBD1. Per the germline V gene, CDR1 is SGHTA and CDR2 is FQGNSA. The CDR3 has 16 amino acids. Trimming cost V 2 bases and J 3 bases; bases outside gene matches: 9. The CDR3 sequence: CASSLIPSGGHTEAFF. The CDR3 coding sequence is TGTGCCAGCAGCTTAATACCCTCAGGGGGGCACACTGAAGCTTTCTTT.

The chain joins TRBV2 to TRBJ2-7; unclear D gene. The CDR3 length is 14 residues. V lost 4 bases and J lost 2, with 12 bases in between. Germline lookup yields CDR1 SNHLY and CDR2 FYNNEI. The CDR3 sequence is CASSVGRAAYEQYF. Written as DNA, the CDR3 is TGTGCCAGCAGTGTAGGTAGGGCAGCCTACGAGCAGTACTTC.

V is TRBV2 and J is TRBJ1-3; D is unclear. Trimming cost V 6 bases and J 4 bases, with 16 bases left between them. This CDR3 is built from 15 residues. Germline V gives CDR1 SNHLY, CDR2 FYNNEI. CDR3 sequence (DNA): TGTGCCAGCAGCCCCTCTCCGGGGTCCGGAAACACCATATATTTT. Protein: CASSPSPGSGNTIYF.

The V call is TRBV6-5, the J call TRBJ2-2; D ambiguous. This CDR3 is built from 12 residues. Between the trimmed V and J ends, which lost 2 bases and 4 bases, there was a span of 2 bases. CDR1 is MNHEY and CDR2 is SVGAGI in the germline V gene. CDR3 DNA sequence: TGTGCCAGCAGTTACGGCACCGGGGAGCTGTTTTTT. Its protein product is CASSYGTGELFF.

The chain uses TRBV5-4 and TRBJ1-5; TRBD1 is a possible D gene (5 bases). CDR3 size: 14 residues. Trimming took 3 bases from V and 5 from J, leaving 12 bases between them. The V gene's germline CDR1 is SGHNT and CDR2 YYREEE (reference sequence). The CDR3 nucleotides are TGTGCCAGCAGCTCCGGGACCCATGATCAGCCCCAGCATTTT. As protein: CASSSGTHDQPQHF.

V usage is TRBV6-5 and J usage is TRBJ1-2; D call uncertain. The CDR3 sequence is 13 residues long. V shed 2 bases and J shed 7 bases, with 11 bases lying between them. The V gene's germline CDR1 is MNHEY and CDR2 SVGAGI. The CDR3 DNA is TGTGCCAGCAGTTACAGATCGGTGGGTGGCTACACCTTC. Protein sequence: CASSYRSVGGYTF.

This clone ranks as medium-sized. This rearrangement joins TRBV18 to TRBJ2-1; 11 nucleotides align to TRBD2. The CDR3 totals 15 residues. V lost 6 bases and J lost 5; bases outside the gene matches: 6. Germline V lookup: CDR1 KGHSH, CDR2 LQKENI. CDR3 sequence reads: CASSPGTSGNNEQFF. The CDR3, as DNA: TGTGCCAGCTCCCCCGGGACTAGCGGAAACAATGAGCAGTTCTTC. Filled out from reference TRBV18 and TRBJ2-1, the complete variable domain reads NAGVMQNPRHLVRRRGQEARLRCSPMKGHSHVYWYRQLPEEGLKFMVYLQKENIIDESGMPKERFSAEFPKEGPSILRIQQVVRGDSAAYFCASSPGTSGNNEQFFGPGTRLTVL.

This rearrangement joins TRBV11-1 to TRBJ2-5; 7 positions agree with TRBD2. The germline V gene encodes CDR1 SGHAT and CDR2 FQDESV (reference sequence). V gave up 5 bases and J gave up 4 bases; unmatched junction bases: 10. This CDR3 has 15 amino acids. The CDR3 is CASSPRLAGGETQYF. CDR3 bases: TGTGCCAGCAGCCCTCGACTAGCAGGTGGAGAGACCCAGTACTTC.

In its sample, this clone was seen once. This chain joins TRBV5-1 and TRBJ2-7; D may match TRBD1 or TRBD2 (5 bases each). Germline V gene lookup returns CDR1 SGHRS and CDR2 YFSETQ. V was clipped by 4 bases and J by 0 bases, with 11 bases between them. There are 14 residues in the CDR3. The CDR3 loop reads CASSPGTVSYEQYF. The CDR3 coding sequence is TGCGCCAGCAGCCCCGGGACGGTCTCCTACGAGCAGTACTTC. Looking up the rest from reference TRBV5-1 and TRBJ2-7 gives the full variable domain: KAGVTQTPRYLIKTRGQQVTLSCSPISGHRSVSWYQQTPGQGLQFLFEYFSETQRNKGNFPGRFSGRQFSNSRSEMNVSTLELGDSALYLCASSPGTVSYEQYFGPGTRLTVT.

V and J are TRBV18 and TRBJ1-6; 8 bases match TRBD1. CDR1 and CDR2 from the germline V gene are KGHSH and LQKENI. This CDR3 is built from 14 residues. V shed 3 bases, J shed 10 bases, and the junction held 5 bases outside the gene matches. The CDR3 sequence is CASSPGQGNSPLHF. DNA for the CDR3: TGTGCCAGCTCACCTGGACAGGGCAACTCACCCCTCCACTTT.